The next 12 T cell receptor beta chains were all read from a single sample in a study of cytomegalovirus exposure and HLA in healthy donors. PCR used 60 Vbeta primers and 13 Jbeta primers. TCRdb keeps only in-frame clones here, not all; method: immunoSEQ multiplex PCR. The table has some 100,000 clones, roughly 74% seen once. Sequenced input: PBMCs. The receptors originated from a female donor in good health and CMV-seropositive.

This chain uses TRBV2 with TRBJ1-1; possible D gene TRBD1, 6 bases. This CDR3 comprises 16 residues. Germline V gene data show CDR1 as SNHLY and CDR2 as FYNNEI. V was pared by 8 bases and J by 0 bases, with 19 bases between. The CDR3 loop reads CASRGGLSVMNTEAFF. The CDR3 region has the DNA TGTGCCAGCCGCGGGGGGCTATCGGTCATGAACACTGAAGCTTTCTTT.

This clone was seen a few times. The chain employs TRBV2 and TRBJ1-1; D may be TRBD1 (5 bases). The CDR3 runs to 12 residues. Germline CDR1 reads SNHLY; CDR2 reads FYNNEI. The ends were cut back, 8 bases at V and 7 bases at J, with 14 bases in the middle. CDR3 nucleotides: TGTGCCAGCGAGATAGGGGATAATGAAGCTTTCTTT. This codes for CASEIGDNEAFF.

The chain uses TRBV5-1 and TRBJ2-5; D is uncertain. V lost 3 bases, J lost 4 bases, and 13 bases lay in between. CDR3 size: 14 residues. Per the germline V gene, CDR1 is SGHRS and CDR2 is YFSETQ. The CDR3 is CASSSAGSGETQYF. The CDR3 DNA is TGCGCCAGCAGCTCCGCCGGATCGGGAGAGACCCAGTACTTC. Together with reference TRBV5-1 and TRBJ2-5, the CDR3 gives the full variable domain: KAGVTQTPRYLIKTRGQQVTLSCSPISGHRSVSWYQQTPGQGLQFLFEYFSETQRNKGNFPGRFSGRQFSNSRSEMNVSTLELGDSALYLCASSSAGSGETQYFGPGTRLLVL.

The V and J genes are TRBV9 and TRBJ2-3; the match to TRBD1 covers 7 bases. V shed 4 bases and J 0 bases; nucleotides not matched to a gene: 5. The CDR3 loop spans 15 amino acids. In germline, CDR1 is SGDLS, CDR2 YYNGEE. Written as DNA, the CDR3 is TGTGCCAGCAGCATCGGGACAGCTAGCACAGATACGCAGTATTTT. Amino acids: CASSIGTASTDTQYF. The full variable domain, its missing parts supplied by reference TRBV9 and TRBJ2-3, is DSGVTQTPKHLITATGQRVTLRCSPRSGDLSVYWYQQSLDQGLQFLIQYYNGEERAKGNILERFSAQQFPDLHSELNLSSLELGDSALYFCASSIGTASTDTQYFGPGTRLTVL.

This clone was picked up one time. In this CDR3 the conserved last residue, phenylalanine or tryptophan, is missing, so a read error is likely. This chain joins TRBV4-2 and TRBJ1-1; D may be TRBD1 (6 bases). The CDR3 is made up of 16 amino acids. Looked up from germline, CDR1 is LGHNA and CDR2 is YNFKEQ. Trimming removed 0 bases at V and 1 base at J, with 12 bases between. DNA for the CDR3: TGTGCCAGCAGCCAAGACCTGAGGGGGTGGAACACTGAAGCTTTCGTT. Protein: CASSQDLRGWNTEAFV.

V is TRBV20-1 and J is TRBJ1-1; tentatively, D is TRBD1 (6 bases). V was shortened by 5 bases and J by 7 bases, with 11 bases between the two germline ends. The CDR3 extends over 11 amino acids. Per germline, CDR1 DFQATT and CDR2 SNEGSKA (reference sequence). DNA of the CDR3: TGCAGTGCTTACGGGGACATTGAAGCTTTCTTT. It translates to CSAYGDIEAFF.

The chain uses TRBV11-3 and TRBJ1-2; tentative D call: TRBD1 (6 bases). Deletions cut 4 bases from V and 2 bases from J, with 17 bases between. CDR3 size: 16 residues. Germline values: CDR1 SGHNT, CDR2 YENEEA. This CDR3 is CASSSQEGGENYGYTF. The CDR3 nucleotides are TGTGCCAGCAGCTCCCAAGAGGGGGGGGAGAACTATGGCTACACCTTC.

The chain carries TRBV29-1 and TRBJ2-2, with 9 positions matching TRBD1. The CDR3 has 14 residues. Losses at the gene ends were 4 bases for V and 4 bases for J; bases not matched to a gene: 4. Germline V gene lookup returns CDR1 SQVTM and CDR2 ANQGSEA. Here the CDR3 reads CSVGGQGPTGELFF. The DNA of the CDR3 is TGCAGCGTTGGGGGACAGGGTCCCACCGGGGAGCTGTTTTTT.

The chain uses TRBV2 and TRBJ1-1; D might be TRBD1 (6 bases). The length of the CDR3 is 14 residues. V lost 0 bases and J 10 bases, leaving 15 bases between the germline ends. The germline gives CDR1 SNHLY, CDR2 FYNNEI. Here the CDR3 DNA reads TGTGCCAGCAGTGAAGCGCGGGGGCCAGAAGCAGCTTTCTTT. Translation: CASSEARGPEAAFF. The full variable domain, in which reference TRBV2 and TRBJ1-1 provide the parts outside the CDR3, is EPEVTQTPSHQVTQMGQEVILRCVPISNHLYFYWYRQILGQKVEFLVSFYNNEISEKSEIFDDQFSVERPDGSNFTLKIRSTKLEDSAMYFCASSEARGPEAAFFGQGTRLTVV.

This sequence joins TRBV7-2 and TRBJ2-3, with D perhaps TRBD2 (5 bases). Trimming stripped 6 bases from V and 11 bases from J, with 18 bases between. The germline V gene has CDR1 SGHTA and CDR2 FQGNSA. The CDR3 spans 13 residues. The DNA of the CDR3 is TGTGCCAGCAGGGAGGTCGCCCTCGGGGAGCAGTATTTT. Residues: CASREVALGEQYF.

V usage is TRBV6-1 and J usage is TRBJ2-3; perhaps TRBD2 as D (6 bases). The CDR3 totals 15 residues. V lost 0 bases, J lost 5 bases, and 12 bases lay in between. The germline V gene encodes CDR1 MNHNS and CDR2 SASEGT. Here the CDR3 DNA reads TGTGCCAGCAGTGAAGCGCGGGACCGGCTAGATACGCAGTATTTT. Translation: CASSEARDRLDTQYF.

This chain joins TRBV19 and TRBJ1-5; 8 bases agree with TRBD1. The germline V gene has CDR1 LNHDA and CDR2 SQIVND (reference sequence). The CDR3 spans 13 residues. Trimming cost V 10 bases and J 5 bases; bases outside gene matches: 7. CDR3 in DNA: TGTGCCACCCAGGACAGGGCTTATCAGCCCCAGCATTTT. Translated, it gives CATQDRAYQPQHF.